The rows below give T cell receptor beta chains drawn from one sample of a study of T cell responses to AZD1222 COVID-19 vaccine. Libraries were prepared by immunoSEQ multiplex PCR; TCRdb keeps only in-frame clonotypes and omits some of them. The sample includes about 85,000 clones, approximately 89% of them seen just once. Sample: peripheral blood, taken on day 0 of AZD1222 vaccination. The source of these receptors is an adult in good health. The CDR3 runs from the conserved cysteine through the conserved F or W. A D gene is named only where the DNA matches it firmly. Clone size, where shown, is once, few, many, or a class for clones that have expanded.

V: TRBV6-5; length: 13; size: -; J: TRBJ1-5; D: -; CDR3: CASGGQGNQPQHF; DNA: TGTGCCAGCGGAGGGCAGGGGAATCAGCCCCAGCATTTT
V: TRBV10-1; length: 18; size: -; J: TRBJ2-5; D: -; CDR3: CASSEGTVGGAGRETQYF; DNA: TGCGCCAGCAGTGAGGGGACGGTAGGGGGGGCCGGGAGAGAGACCCAGTACTTC
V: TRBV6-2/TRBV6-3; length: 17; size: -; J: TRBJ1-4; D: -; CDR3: CASSYSLRLVTGEKLFF; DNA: TGTGCCAGCAGTTACTCACTTCGACTCGTCACGGGTGAAAAACTGTTTTTT
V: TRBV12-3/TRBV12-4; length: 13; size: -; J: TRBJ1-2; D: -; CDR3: CASSSNTRYGYTF; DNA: TGTGCCAGCAGTTCAAATACCCGCTATGGCTACACCTTC
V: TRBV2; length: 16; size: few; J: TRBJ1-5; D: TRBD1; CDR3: CASSGQGWGSGQPQHF; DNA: TGTGCCAGCAGTGGACAGGGTTGGGGTTCGGGTCAGCCCCAGCATTTT
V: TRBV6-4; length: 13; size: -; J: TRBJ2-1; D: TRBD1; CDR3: CASTWTGTNEQFF; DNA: TGTGCCAGCACCTGGACAGGGACCAATGAGCAGTTCTTC
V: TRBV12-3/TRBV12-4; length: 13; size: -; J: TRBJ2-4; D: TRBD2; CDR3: CASRPTSANIQYF; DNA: TGTGCCAGCAGACCGACTAGCGCCAACATTCAGTACTTC
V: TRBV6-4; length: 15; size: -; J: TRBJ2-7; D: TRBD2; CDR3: CASSESGLAGSEQYF; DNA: TGTGCCAGCAGTGAATCGGGACTAGCGGGATCCGAGCAGTACTTC
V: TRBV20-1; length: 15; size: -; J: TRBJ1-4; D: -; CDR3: CSASNLKGYGEKLFF; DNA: TGCAGTGCTAGTAATTTGAAGGGGTATGGGGAAAAACTGTTTTTT
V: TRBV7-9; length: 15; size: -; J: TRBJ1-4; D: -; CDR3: CASSLGGTLDEKLFF; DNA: TGTGCCAGCAGCTTAGGGGGGACACTTGATGAAAAACTGTTTTTT
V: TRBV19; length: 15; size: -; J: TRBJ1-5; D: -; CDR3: CASSMRGKGNQPQHF; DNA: TGTGCCAGTAGTATGAGGGGGAAGGGCAATCAGCCCCAGCATTTT
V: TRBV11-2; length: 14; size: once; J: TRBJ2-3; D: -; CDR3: CASSLGFAGGITGF; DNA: -
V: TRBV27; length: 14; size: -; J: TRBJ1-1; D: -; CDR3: CASSLSTLNTEAFF; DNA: TGTGCCAGCAGTTTGAGCACCTTGAACACTGAAGCTTTCTTT
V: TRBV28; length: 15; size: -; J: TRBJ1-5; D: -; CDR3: CASSSLVEPNQPQHF; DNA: TGTGCCAGCAGTTCCCTCGTCGAGCCCAATCAGCCCCAGCATTTT
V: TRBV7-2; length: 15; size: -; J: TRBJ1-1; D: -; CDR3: CASSFPNGLNTEAFF; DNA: TGTGCCAGCAGCTTTCCCAACGGACTGAACACTGAAGCTTTCTTT
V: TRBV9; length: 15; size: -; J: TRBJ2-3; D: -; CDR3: CASSVERHSTDTQYF; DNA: TGTGCCAGCAGCGTAGAACGACACAGCACAGATACGCAGTATTTT
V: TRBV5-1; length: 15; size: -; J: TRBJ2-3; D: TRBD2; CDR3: CASTRLAGVADTQYF; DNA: TGCGCCAGCACCAGACTAGCGGGAGTTGCAGATACGCAGTATTTT
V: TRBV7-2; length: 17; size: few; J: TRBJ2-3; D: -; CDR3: CASSLAAGTTSTDTQYF; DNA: TGTGCCAGCAGCTTAGCTGCCGGGACAACGAGCACAGATACGCAGTATTTT
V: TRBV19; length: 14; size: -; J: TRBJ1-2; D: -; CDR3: CASTTREGNYGYTF; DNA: TGTGCCAGTACAACCCGGGAGGGTAACTATGGCTACACCTTC
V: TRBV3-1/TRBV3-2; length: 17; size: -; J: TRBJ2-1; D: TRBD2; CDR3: CASSQVTGTTLYNEQFF; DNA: TGTGCCAGCAGCCAAGTCACCGGGACTACCCTCTACAATGAGCAGTTCTTC
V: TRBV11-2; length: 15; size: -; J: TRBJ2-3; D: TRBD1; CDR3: CASSLDRGGTDTQYF; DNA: TGTGCCAGCAGCCTCGACAGGGGTGGTACAGATACGCAGTATTTT
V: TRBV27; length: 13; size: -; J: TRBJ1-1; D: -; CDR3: CASSPRGYAEAFF; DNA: TGTGCCAGCAGTCCGCGAGGGTACGCTGAAGCTTTCTTT
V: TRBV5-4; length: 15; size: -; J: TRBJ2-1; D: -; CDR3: CASPGGASSYNEQFF; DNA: TGTGCCAGCCCTGGCGGGGCCAGCTCCTACAATGAGCAGTTCTTC